This T cell receptor (beta chain) originates from a study of T cells after yellow fever vaccination. Study findings and constraints: A small share of clonotypes appeared in both CD4 and CD8 compartments. One caveat is that FACS-sorted repertoires could contain abundant clonotypes contaminating from the bulk population.

TCRdb analysed the 5' RACE reads with MiXCR anew, one entry per CDR3 protein. The sample lists some 100,000 distinct CDR3 sequences, 7.2% seen once, with 2.5% to 3% in the top ten. This clonotype was observed at least ten times. The antigen is not known. The V and J ends lost 3 bases and 2 bases, in that order; junction bases with no gene match: 5. This CDR3 contains 15 residues. Germline V gene data show CDR1 as SGHVS and CDR2 as FQNEAQ. The input for sequencing was CD4+ T cells sorted from PBMCs, taken about 49 days after the first yellow fever vaccination. This sequence joins TRBV7-8 and TRBJ2-5; TRBD2 agrees at 8 bases. This TCR came from a young man who received the YFV17D yellow fever vaccine. The DNA for the CDR3 is TGTGCCAGCAGCTTCTTAGCGGGGATGCAAGAGACCCAGTACTTC. This sequence encodes CASSFLAGMQETQYF.